This T cell receptor beta chain was recovered during a study of blood T cell repertoires in COVID-19. The overall study: Samples of COVID-19 (acute and convalescent) were obtained from the United States, Italy and Spain. PBMCs, B-cell-depleted T cells, or T cells were the source of the cDNA or gDNA that made up the material.

In germline, CDR1 is SGHRS, CDR2 YFSETQ. The CDR3 loop spans 11 amino acids. V lost 4 bases to trimming and J lost 12 bases, with 11 bases between them. Data came from immunoSEQ multiplex PCR; TCRdb stores just in-frame clones and leaves some out. This sample has approximately 250,000 clones, with roughly 82% found just once. This chain connects TRBV5-1 to TRBJ2-1; D ambiguous. Sequencing used peripheral blood. The TCR originated in a woman aged 40 to 49 who had recovered from COVID-19. The CDR3 spells CASSLVALQFF. The CDR3 DNA sequence: TGCGCCAGCAGCCTAGTCGCGTTGCAGTTCTTC.